The present entry profiles one T cell receptor beta chain with its context. Its antigen is not known. This specimen belongs to a study of cytomegalovirus exposure and HLA in healthy donors. Findings and caveats of the study: Within the data, a cluster of highly shared sequence variants was likely a sequencing artifact.

Primers for the PCR totalled 60 Vbeta and 13 Jbeta. Using immunoSEQ multiplex PCR, the repertoire was profiled, and TCRdb retains in-frame clones only, with some absent. This sample's table reports some 150,000 clones. This TCR came from a woman under 30 in good health and CMV-seropositive. Sequencing input: PBMCs.

CDR3 in amino acids: CASSDFRPSTDTQYF. The CDR3 DNA follows: TGCGCCAGCAGCGACTTCAGACCTAGCACAGATACGCAGTATTTT. This chain uses TRBV5-1 with TRBJ2-3, with D unclear. Germline CDR1 and CDR2: SGHRS and YFSETQ. Trimming stripped 4 bases from V and 0 bases from J, with 12 bases between. The CDR3 is 15 amino acids.